This T cell receptor (beta chain) originates from a study of shared clonotypes between healthy human individuals. Several immunoSEQ plates received, in even portions, the genomic DNA of each subset. This table comes from immunoSEQ multiplex PCR, and its TCRdb copy is limited to in-frame clones, with some not included. The sample lists 550,000 to 850,000 clones, just under 75% occurring once. V lost 6 bases to trimming and J lost 0 bases; unmatched junction nucleotides: 5. From germline, CDR1 is MDHEN and CDR2 SYDVKM. The CDR3 consists of 15 residues. In regard to this clone: What it binds is unknown.

Overall study findings and caveats: Several donors showed sharing of approximately 4.7% of naive CD4 clonotypes. Since donors were few, the genetic and exposure-history diversity represented was limited.

Sequenced: memory CD4+ T cells sorted from blood. Subset described: CD45RA-negative fraction. The chain combines TRBV28 with TRBJ2-4, with 7 bases matching TRBD1. This TCR derives from a woman younger than 45 in good health. CDR3 sequence (DNA): TGTGCCAGCAGGAACAGGGGTCAAGCCAAAAACATTCAGTACTTC. Its protein is CASRNRGQAKNIQYF.